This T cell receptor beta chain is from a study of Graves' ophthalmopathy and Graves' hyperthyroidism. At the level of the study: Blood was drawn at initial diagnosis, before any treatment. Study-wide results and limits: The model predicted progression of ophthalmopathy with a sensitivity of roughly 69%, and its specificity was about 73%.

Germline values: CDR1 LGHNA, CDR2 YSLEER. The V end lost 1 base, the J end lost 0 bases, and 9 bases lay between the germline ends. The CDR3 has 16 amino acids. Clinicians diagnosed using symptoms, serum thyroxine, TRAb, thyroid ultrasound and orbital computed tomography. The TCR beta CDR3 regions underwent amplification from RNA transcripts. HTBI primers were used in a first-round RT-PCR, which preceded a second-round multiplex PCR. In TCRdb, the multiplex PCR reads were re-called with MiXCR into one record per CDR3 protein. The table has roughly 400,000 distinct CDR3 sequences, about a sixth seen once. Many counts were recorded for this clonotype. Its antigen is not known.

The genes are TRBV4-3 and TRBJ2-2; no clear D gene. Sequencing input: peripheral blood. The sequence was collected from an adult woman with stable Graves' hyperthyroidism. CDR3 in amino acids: CASSQAKNANTGELFF. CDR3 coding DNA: TGCGCCAGCAGCCAAGCAAAAAACGCGAACACCGGGGAGCTGTTTTTT.